A selection of T cell receptor beta chains follows, all from one sample in a study of T cells in Graves' hyperthyroidism and ophthalmopathy. Each CDR3 protein gets one entry after TCRdb re-called the multiplex PCR reads with MiXCR. The sample carries 500,000 or so distinct CDR3 sequences, about 15% recorded once. The specimen sequenced was blood. Source of these receptors: a woman between 18 and 29 years old with Graves' ophthalmopathy. Both conserved end residues are part of each CDR3. A D gene is named only where the DNA matches it firmly. Size tells how often a clone was seen (once, few, many) or the class of an expanded clone, and some rows leave it out.

size: few
D: NA
V: TRBV7-9
J: TRBJ2-7
CDR3: CASRPGNSEQYF
DNA: TGTGCCAGCCGCCCGGGGAATTCCGAGCAGTACTTC

size: many
D: NA
V: TRBV7-2
J: TRBJ1-1
CDR3: CASMAGLYTEAFF
DNA: TGTGCCAGCATGGCGGGGCTTTACACTGAAGCTTTCTTT

size: many
D: TRBD1
V: TRBV15
J: TRBJ1-1
CDR3: CATSVDDRGEAFF
DNA: TGTGCCACCAGCGTGGACGACAGGGGTGAAGCTTTCTTT

size: NA
D: TRBD2
V: TRBV19
J: TRBJ2-1
CDR3: CASSIVAGGGYNEQFF
DNA: TGTGCCAGTAGTATAGTAGCGGGAGGGGGCTACAATGAGCAGTTCTTC

size: many
D: TRBD2
V: TRBV2
J: TRBJ2-7
CDR3: CASSDTSLAGVPHEQYF
DNA: TGTGCCAGCAGTGACACTTCACTAGCGGGAGTCCCCCACGAGCAGTACTTC

size: many
D: NA
V: TRBV6-1
J: TRBJ1-1
CDR3: CASSKGLMNTEAFF
DNA: TGTGCCAGCAGTAAGGGACTGATGAACACTGAAGCTTTCTTT

size: few
D: TRBD1
V: TRBV10-2
J: TRBJ1-1
CDR3: CASRGQGSPTEAFF
DNA: TGCGCCAGCAGGGGACAGGGGAGTCCCACTGAAGCTTTCTTT

size: many
D: TRBD2
V: TRBV27
J: TRBJ2-7
CDR3: CASSLYASGSVRAYEQYF
DNA: TGTGCCAGCAGTTTATATGCTAGCGGGAGCGTCAGGGCCTACGAGCAGTACTTC

size: many
D: NA
V: TRBV20-1
J: TRBJ2-1
CDR3: CSASAGTIYNEQFF
DNA: TGCAGTGCTAGCGCCGGGACAATTTACAATGAGCAGTTCTTC

size: many
D: NA
V: TRBV20-1
J: TRBJ1-6
CDR3: CSARTAEGTNSPLHF
DNA: TGCAGTGCTCGTACAGCGGAAGGTACAAATTCACCCCTCCACTTT

size: NA
D: NA
V: TRBV7-9
J: TRBJ1-2
CDR3: CASSLATGSYGYTF
DNA: TGTGCCAGCAGCTTAGCGACGGGGAGCTATGGCTACACCTTC

size: few
D: NA
V: TRBV5-1
J: TRBJ2-3
CDR3: CASSARDRPSTDTQYF
DNA: TGCGCCAGCAGCGCCCGGGACCGACCTAGCACAGATACGCAGTATTTT

size: NA
D: NA
V: TRBV5-1
J: TRBJ2-4
CDR3: CASSLPTVYEYQYF
DNA: TGCGCCAGCAGCCTACCTACAGTATACGAGTATCAGTACTTC

size: many
D: NA
V: TRBV11-2
J: TRBJ2-5
CDR3: CASRWESETQYF
DNA: TGTGCCAGCAGGTGGGAGTCGGAGACCCAGTACTTC

size: many
D: TRBD1
V: TRBV6-1
J: TRBJ2-2
CDR3: CASSRQGHTGELFF
DNA: TGTGCCAGCAGTAGACAGGGTCACACCGGGGAGCTGTTTTTT

size: few
D: NA
V: TRBV15
J: TRBJ2-1
CDR3: CATSIGGSSYNEQFF
DNA: TGTGCCACCAGCATTGGGGGAAGCTCCTACAATGAGCAGTTCTTC

size: many
D: TRBD1
V: TRBV5-8
J: TRBJ1-6
CDR3: CASSPYERQGRDSPLHF
DNA: TGTGCCAGCAGCCCGTACGAACGACAGGGGAGGGATTCACCCCTCCACTTT

size: many
D: TRBD1
V: TRBV3-1
J: TRBJ1-6
CDR3: CASSQDNRGSPLHF
DNA: TGTGCCAGCAGCCAAGATAACAGGGGTTCACCCCTCCACTTT

size: NA
D: NA
V: TRBV5-4
J: TRBJ2-3
CDR3: CASSLGGANTDTQYF
DNA: TGTGCCAGCAGCTTAGGAGGGGCAAACACAGATACGCAGTATTTT

size: many
D: NA
V: TRBV28
J: TRBJ1-5
CDR3: CASSLLSGGIGSQPQHF
DNA: TGTGCCAGCAGCCTCCTCAGTGGAGGGATAGGGAGTCAGCCCCAGCATTTT